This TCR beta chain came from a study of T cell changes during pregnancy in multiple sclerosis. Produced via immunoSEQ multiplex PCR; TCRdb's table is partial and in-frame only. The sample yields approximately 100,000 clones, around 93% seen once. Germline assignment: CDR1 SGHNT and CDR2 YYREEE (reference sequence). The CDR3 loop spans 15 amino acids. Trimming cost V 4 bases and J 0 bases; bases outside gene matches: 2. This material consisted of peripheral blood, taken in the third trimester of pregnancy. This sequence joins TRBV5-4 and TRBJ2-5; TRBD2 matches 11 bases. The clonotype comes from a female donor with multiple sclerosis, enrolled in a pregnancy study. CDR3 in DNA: TGTGCCAGCAGCCTGGGACTAGCGGACCAAGAGACCCAGTACTTC. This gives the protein CASSLGLADQETQYF.